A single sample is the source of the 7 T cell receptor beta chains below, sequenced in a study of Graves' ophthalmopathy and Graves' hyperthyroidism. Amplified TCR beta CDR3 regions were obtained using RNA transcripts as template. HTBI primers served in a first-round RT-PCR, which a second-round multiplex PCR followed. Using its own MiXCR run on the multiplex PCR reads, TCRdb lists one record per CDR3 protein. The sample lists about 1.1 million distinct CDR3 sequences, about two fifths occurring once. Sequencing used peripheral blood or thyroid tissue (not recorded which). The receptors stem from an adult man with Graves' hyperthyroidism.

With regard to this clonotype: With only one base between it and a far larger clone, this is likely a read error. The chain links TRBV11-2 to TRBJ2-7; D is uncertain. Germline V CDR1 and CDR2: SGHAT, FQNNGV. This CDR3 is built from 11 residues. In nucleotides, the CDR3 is TGTGCCGGCAGCGAAACCTACGAGCAGTACTTC. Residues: CAGSETYEQYF.

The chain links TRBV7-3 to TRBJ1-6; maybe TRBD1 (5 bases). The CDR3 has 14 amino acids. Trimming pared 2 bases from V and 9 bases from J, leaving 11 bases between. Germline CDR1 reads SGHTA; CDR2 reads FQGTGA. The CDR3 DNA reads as TGTGCCAGCAGCTTAGGAGGGGTTGGTTCACCCCTCCACTTT. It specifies CASSLGGVGSPLHF.

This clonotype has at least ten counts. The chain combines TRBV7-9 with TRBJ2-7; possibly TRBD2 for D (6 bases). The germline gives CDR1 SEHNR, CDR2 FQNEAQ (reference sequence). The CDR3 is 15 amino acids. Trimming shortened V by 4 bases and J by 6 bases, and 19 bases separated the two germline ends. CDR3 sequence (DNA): TGTGCCAGCAGCTCGCTCCAGACTAGTCCTGGCGAGCAGTACTTC. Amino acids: CASSSLQTSPGEQYF.

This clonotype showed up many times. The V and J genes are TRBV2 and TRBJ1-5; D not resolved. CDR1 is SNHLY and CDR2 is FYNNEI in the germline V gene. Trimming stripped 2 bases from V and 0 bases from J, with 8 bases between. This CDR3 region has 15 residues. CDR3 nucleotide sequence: TGTGCCAGCAGTGAATCAGGTTATAGCAATCAGCCCCAGCATTTT. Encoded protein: CASSESGYSNQPQHF.

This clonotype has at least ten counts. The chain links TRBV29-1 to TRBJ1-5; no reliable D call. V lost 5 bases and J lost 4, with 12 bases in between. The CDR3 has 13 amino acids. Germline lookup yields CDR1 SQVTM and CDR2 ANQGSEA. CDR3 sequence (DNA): TGCAGCGTTATTTTGAGTCCAAATCAGCCCCAGCATTTT. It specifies CSVILSPNQPQHF.

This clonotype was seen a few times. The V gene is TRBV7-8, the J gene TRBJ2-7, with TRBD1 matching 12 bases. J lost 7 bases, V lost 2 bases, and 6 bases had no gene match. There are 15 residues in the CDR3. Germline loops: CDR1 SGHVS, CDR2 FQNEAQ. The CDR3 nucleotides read TGTGCCAGCAGCTTAAGGGACAGGGGGCTCTCGGAGCAGTACTTC. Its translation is CASSLRDRGLSEQYF. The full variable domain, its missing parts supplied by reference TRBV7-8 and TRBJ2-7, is GAGVSQSPRYKVAKRGQDVALRCDPISGHVSLFWYQQALGQGPEFLTYFQNEAQLDKSGLPSDRFFAERPEGSVSTLKIQRTQQEDSAVYLCASSLRDRGLSEQYFGPGTRLTVT.

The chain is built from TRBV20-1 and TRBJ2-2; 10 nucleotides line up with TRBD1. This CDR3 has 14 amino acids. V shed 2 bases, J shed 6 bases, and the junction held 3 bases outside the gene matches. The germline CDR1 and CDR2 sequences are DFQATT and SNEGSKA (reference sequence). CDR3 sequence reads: CSARKTGGPGELFF. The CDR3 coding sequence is TGCAGTGCTAGAAAGACAGGGGGCCCCGGGGAGCTGTTTTTT.